These 17 T cell receptor beta chains were all obtained from the same sample, sequenced in a study of T cell responses to AZD1222 COVID-19 vaccine. Generated by immunoSEQ multiplex PCR, the TCRdb table keeps only in-frame clones and is missing some. In the table there are 180,000 or so clones, approximately 92% of which are singletons. The sample consisted of peripheral blood, taken 28 days after the second dose of the MenACWY control vaccine. The source of these receptors is an adult who received the MenACWY meningococcal vaccine as a control.

The DNA of the CDR3 is TGTGCCAGCAGAGGTCTCGGAGTCGAAGCTTTCTTT. Protein: CASRGLGVEAFF. The chain carries TRBV3-1 (or the pseudogene TRBV3-2) and TRBJ1-1, with unresolved D. The V end lost 6 bases, the J end lost 8 bases, and 13 bases lay between the germline ends. This CDR3 comprises 12 residues. Germline V CDR1 and CDR2: LGHDT, YNNKEL (reference sequence).

The chain links TRBV9 to TRBJ2-1, with a possible D match to TRBD2 (6 bases). V lost 4 bases and J 3 bases, leaving 11 bases between the germline ends. The CDR3 length is 14 residues. Per germline, CDR1 SGDLS and CDR2 YYNGEE. The CDR3 loop reads CASSPYGGYNEQFF. The CDR3 nucleotides are TGTGCCAGCAGCCCCTACGGGGGCTACAATGAGCAGTTCTTC.

The V gene is TRBV6-5, the J gene TRBJ1-1, with D perhaps TRBD1 (6 bases). The CDR3 extends over 13 amino acids. The V gene's germline CDR1 is MNHEY and CDR2 SVGAGI. V was shortened by 7 bases and J by 7 bases, with 16 bases between the two germline ends. CDR3 nucleotides: TGTGCCAGCAATCGGGACACCGGCTTTGAAGCTTTCTTT. Protein product: CASNRDTGFEAFF.

V is TRBV5-1 and J is TRBJ2-1, with D possibly being TRBD1 (6 bases). CDR1 is SGHRS, CDR2 YFSETQ, per germline. V shed 1 base and J shed 2 bases, with 10 bases lying between them. This CDR3 has 15 amino acids. Written as DNA, the CDR3 is TGCGCCAGCAGCTTGTCGACAGGTGCCTACAATGAGCAGTTCTTC. It yields the protein CASSLSTGAYNEQFF. The whole variable domain, filled in from reference TRBV5-1 and TRBJ2-1, reads KAGVTQTPRYLIKTRGQQVTLSCSPISGHRSVSWYQQTPGQGLQFLFEYFSETQRNKGNFPGRFSGRQFSNSRSEMNVSTLELGDSALYLCASSLSTGAYNEQFFGPGTRLTVL.

The chain recombines TRBV7-2 with TRBJ1-3; no firm D call. The V end lost 4 bases, the J end lost 2 bases, and 6 bases lay between the germline ends. Per germline, CDR1 SGHTA and CDR2 FQGNSA. CDR3 length: 13 amino acids. The CDR3 sequence: CASSSRAGNTIYF. DNA of the CDR3: TGTGCCAGCAGCTCGAGGGCTGGAAACACCATATATTTT.

The J gene is TRBJ1-2, the V gene TRBV6-5, with 7 bases that match TRBD1. CDR1 is MNHEY, CDR2 SVGAGI, per germline. CDR3 size: 14 residues. Trimming removed 5 bases from V and 0 bases from J; junction bases left unmatched: 3. CDR3 in amino acids: CASSRDRPNYGYTF. CDR3 bases: TGTGCCAGCAGTCGGGACAGACCTAACTATGGCTACACCTTC.

J is TRBJ1-1 and V is TRBV2; 8 bases are a match to TRBD1. CDR3 length equals 15 residues. Germline V CDR1 and CDR2: SNHLY, FYNNEI. V was pared by 5 bases and J by 1 base, with 6 bases of the junction left unmatched. The CDR3 spells CASSRPGQANTEAFF. CDR3 sequence (DNA): TGTGCCAGCAGTCGACCGGGACAGGCGAACACTGAAGCTTTCTTT.

V is TRBV5-1 and J is TRBJ1-1; the match to TRBD1 covers 7 bases. J lost 5 bases, V lost 0 bases, and 16 bases had no gene match. The CDR3 totals 18 residues. Germline loops: CDR1 SGHRS, CDR2 YFSETQ. The CDR3 sequence is CASSLASLQGVRKTEAFF. The CDR3 DNA follows: TGCGCCAGCAGCTTGGCGTCGCTGCAGGGGGTCCGTAAGACTGAAGCTTTCTTT.

This clone has only a few counts. This chain joins TRBV30 and TRBJ1-5, with TRBD1 matching over 12 bases. Germline lookup yields CDR1 GTSNPN and CDR2 SVGIG (reference sequence). V shed 2 bases, J shed 3 bases, and the junction held 11 bases outside the gene matches. CDR3 size: 18 residues. This CDR3 reads CAWSPTTGQGAINQPQHF. CDR3 nucleotides: TGTGCCTGGAGTCCCACCACGGGACAGGGGGCGATCAATCAGCCCCAGCATTTT.

The chain joins TRBV5-1 to TRBJ2-3; D gene uncertain. The V and J ends lost 0 bases and 1 base respectively, with 9 bases between them. CDR3 length: 15 amino acids. The V gene's germline CDR1 is SGHRS and CDR2 YFSETQ. CDR3 amino acids: CASSLEGKRTDTQYF. Here the CDR3 DNA reads TGCGCCAGCAGCTTGGAAGGGAAACGCACAGATACGCAGTATTTT.

This clone appeared a single time. V gene TRBV7-6 combines with J gene TRBJ1-5; D gene uncertain. The V gene's germline CDR1 is SGHVS and CDR2 FNYEAQ. The CDR3 sequence is 13 residues long. V shed 3 bases and J shed 3 bases, with 6 bases lying between them. The CDR3 loop is CASSLDLNQPQHF. The CDR3 DNA reads TGTGCCAGCAGCTTGGATCTCAATCAGCCCCAGCATTTT.

The J gene is TRBJ2-7, the V gene TRBV2; 7 bases align to TRBD2. This CDR3 spans 13 amino acids. V was pared by 6 bases and J by 5 bases, with 7 bases of the junction left unmatched. Per germline, CDR1 SNHLY and CDR2 FYNNEI. DNA for the CDR3: TGTGCCAGCAGGCCCGGGACTATACACGAGCAGTACTTC. It yields the protein CASRPGTIHEQYF.

This chain joins TRBV15 and TRBJ2-4; D is perhaps TRBD1 (6 bases). CDR3 length equals 16 residues. V lost 0 bases, J lost 3 bases, and 12 bases lay in between. Per germline, CDR1 LNHNV and CDR2 YYDKDF (reference sequence). CDR3 in DNA: TGTGCCACCAGCAGAGATGCAGGGGAAGGCAAAAACATTCAGTACTTC. Its protein product is CATSRDAGEGKNIQYF.

Details on this clone: One junction end does not reproduce the germline sequence, and a read error may be involved. CDR3 sequence (DNA): TGTGCTAGCAGCTCCGGCCGGACTAGCGGGGGCCAAGAGACCCAGTACTTC. Translated: CASSSGRTSGGQETQYF. The chain has TRBV7-7 and TRBJ2-5, with 13 bases that match TRBD2. This CDR3 has 17 residues. The V gene's germline CDR1 is SSHAT and CDR2 FNYEAQ (reference sequence).

The genes are TRBV4-1 and TRBJ1-2; a possible D gene is TRBD1 (5 bases). CDR3 length: 13 residues. Germline CDR1 reads MGHRA; CDR2 reads YSYEKL. V was cut by 7 bases and J by 3 bases, with 12 bases left in between. The CDR3: CASTGTVDYGYTF. CDR3 coding DNA: TGCGCCAGCACCGGGACGGTCGACTATGGCTACACCTTC.

This clone was counted once. V usage is TRBV6-5 and J usage is TRBJ2-1, with TRBD1 identical over 8 bases. CDR1 and CDR2 from the germline V gene are MNHEY and SVGAGI. This CDR3 spans 16 amino acids. Trimming at V came to 1 base and at J to 7 bases, leaving 9 bases not matched to a gene. The CDR3 loop reads CASSYFPGQGVNEQFF. As DNA, the CDR3 is TGTGCCAGCAGTTACTTCCCCGGACAGGGCGTGAATGAGCAGTTCTTC.

The genes are TRBV28 and TRBJ1-1, with TRBD1 as a possible D gene (6 bases). V was pared by 3 bases and J by 1 base, with 12 bases between. CDR1 is MDHEN and CDR2 is SYDVKM in the germline V gene. CDR3 length: 15 residues. CDR3 protein: CASSFRGQGNTEAFF. The CDR3 DNA is TGTGCCAGCAGTTTCCGGGGGCAGGGGAACACTGAAGCTTTCTTT.